This TCR beta chain emerged from a study of blood T cells in healthy people across ages. Findings and caveats of the study: Among long-lived donors, naive CD4+ cells were more numerous and diversity higher than in aged donors.

The amount of total RNA extracted per sample was at least 5.5 micrograms. Primers used in a second PCR of about 6 to 11 cycles were a sample-barcoded 5' primer and a J-beta primer mix. A tag from a template-switch adaptor with 12 random nucleotides marked each cDNA molecule. TCRdb re-derived calls from the 5' RACE reads in MiXCR, one entry per CDR3 protein. The top ten clones hold 30% to 45% of a sample with about 640,000 distinct CDR3 sequences, roughly three fifths of them seen once. This clonotype has a handful of counts. Its antigen remains unknown. Germline loops: CDR1 SGHDT, CDR2 YYEEEE. V lost 2 bases and J lost 0; bases outside the gene matches: 4. This CDR3 region has 17 residues.

The sample was blood. The chain links TRBV5-6 to TRBJ2-6, with 8 bases identical to TRBD1. The receptor was isolated from a man in his sixties in good health. Written as DNA, the CDR3 is TGTGCCAGCAGCTTATCGGGACAGGACTCTGGGGCCAACGTCCTGACTTTC. Protein sequence: CASSLSGQDSGANVLTF. Combining the CDR3 with reference TRBV5-6 and TRBJ2-6 gives the whole variable domain DAGVTQSPTHLIKTRGQQVTLRCSPKSGHDTVSWYQQALGQGPQFIFQYYEEEERQRGNFPDRFSGHQFPNYSSELNVNALLLGDSALYLCASSLSGQDSGANVLTFGAGSRLTVL.